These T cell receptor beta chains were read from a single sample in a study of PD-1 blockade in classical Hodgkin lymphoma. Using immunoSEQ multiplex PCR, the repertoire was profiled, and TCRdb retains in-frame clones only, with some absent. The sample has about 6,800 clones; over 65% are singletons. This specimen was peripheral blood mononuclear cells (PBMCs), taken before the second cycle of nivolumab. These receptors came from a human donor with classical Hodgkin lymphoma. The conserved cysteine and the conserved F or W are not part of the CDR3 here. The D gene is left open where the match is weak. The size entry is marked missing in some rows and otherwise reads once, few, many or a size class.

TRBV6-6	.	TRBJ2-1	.	ATKGLSNEQF
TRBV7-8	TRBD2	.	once	ASSFGLAGSYEQY
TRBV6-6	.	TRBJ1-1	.	ASSYPSDTEAF
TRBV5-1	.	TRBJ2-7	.	ASSLNGALANEQY
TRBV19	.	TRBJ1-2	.	ASTSFGGNYGYT
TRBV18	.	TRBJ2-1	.	ASSPGDNEQF
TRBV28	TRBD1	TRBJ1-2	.	ASRTPGQGNYGYT
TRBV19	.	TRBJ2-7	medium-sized	ASSNLRASSNEQY
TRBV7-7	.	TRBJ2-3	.	ASSLVDTQY
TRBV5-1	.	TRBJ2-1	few	ASSLGGGSGDEQF
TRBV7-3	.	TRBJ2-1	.	ASSLSGGRTHNEQF
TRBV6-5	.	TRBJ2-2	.	ASRDGELF
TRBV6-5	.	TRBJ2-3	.	ASSYGTDTQY
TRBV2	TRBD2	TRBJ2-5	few	ASSEARGGTQY
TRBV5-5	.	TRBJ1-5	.	ASSLALAGKRQPQH
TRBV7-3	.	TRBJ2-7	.	ASSLTVGGNPFRTAYEQY
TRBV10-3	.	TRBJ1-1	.	AISEGRILGHA
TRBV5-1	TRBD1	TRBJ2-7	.	ASSWGTAPYEQY
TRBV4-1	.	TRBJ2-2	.	ASTTPGTRMRPGELF
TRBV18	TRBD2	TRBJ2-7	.	ASSLVGTTRREQY
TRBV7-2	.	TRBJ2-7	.	ASSLVVYEQY
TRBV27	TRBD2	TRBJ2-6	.	ASRQSGGSGANILT
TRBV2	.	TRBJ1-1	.	ASDSRWYTEAF
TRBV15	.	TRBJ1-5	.	ATSTDTGLVGNQPQH
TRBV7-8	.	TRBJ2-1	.	ASSLDWGMSYNEQF
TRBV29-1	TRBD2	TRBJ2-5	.	SVEYSSGSPQETQY
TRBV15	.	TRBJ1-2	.	ATSRDGGRYGYT
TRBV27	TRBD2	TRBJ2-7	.	ASTTRRGGTSGMTYEQY
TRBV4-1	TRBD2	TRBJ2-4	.	ASSQPGTSVKGAKNIQY
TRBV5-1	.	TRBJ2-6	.	ASSPEAGANVLT
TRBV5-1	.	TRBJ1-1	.	ASSLPRVGNTEAF
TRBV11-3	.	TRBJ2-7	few	ASSAGPHYEQY
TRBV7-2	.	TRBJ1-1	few	ASSPFKGQNTEAF
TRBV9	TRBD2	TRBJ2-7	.	ASSVGLAGAYEQY
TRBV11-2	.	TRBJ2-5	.	ASSSAASHRRKETQY
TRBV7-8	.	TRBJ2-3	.	ASSLVRGLTDTQY
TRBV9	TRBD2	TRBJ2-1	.	ASSARLAAIYNEQF
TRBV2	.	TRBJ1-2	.	ASSEQGSNYGYT
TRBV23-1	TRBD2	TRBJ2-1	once	ASTLGRGGVAGSYNEQF
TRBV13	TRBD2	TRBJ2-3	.	ASSLESSGRGDTQY
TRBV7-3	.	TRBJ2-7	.	ASSQWPGEEQY
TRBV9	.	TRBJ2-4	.	ASSVAEGRRIQY
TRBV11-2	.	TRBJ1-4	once	ASSLEPGEEKLF
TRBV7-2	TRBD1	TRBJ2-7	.	ASSFGTGGTYEQY
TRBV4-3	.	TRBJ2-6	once	ASSQAFGKGHGANVLT
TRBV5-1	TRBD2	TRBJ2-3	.	ASSLAGTSDSTDTQY
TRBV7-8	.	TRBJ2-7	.	ASSFSPPSAGHVEQY
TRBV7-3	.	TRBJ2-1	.	ASSTNDNEQF
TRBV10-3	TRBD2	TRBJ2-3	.	AISRTSGRTDTQY